One T cell receptor (beta chain) is described in this entry. The CDR3 loop spans 14 amino acids. Germline values: CDR1 SGHTA, CDR2 FQGNSA. V dropped 6 bases and J dropped 7 bases, with 19 bases sitting between them. This sample is part of a study of blood T cell repertoires in COVID-19. Here immunoSEQ multiplex PCR was the method, and the copy in TCRdb shows in-frame clones only, minus some. Found here are 40,000 to 50,000 clones, roughly nine tenths of them singletons; the top ten hold 20% to 25%. This receptor was taken from a man aged 45-60 years with active COVID-19. The chain recombines TRBV7-2 with TRBJ2-7, with a weak D call TRBD1 (5 bases). The sample comprised peripheral blood. CDR3 DNA: TGTGCCAGCAGAGAAGGACAAGGACCGCTGGAGCAGTACTTC. Translation gives CASREGQGPLEQYF. Using reference TRBV7-2 and TRBJ2-7 for the parts outside the CDR3, the full variable domain is GAGVSQSPSNKVTEKGKDVELRCDPISGHTALYWYRQSLGQGLEFLIYFQGNSAPDKSGLPSDRFSAERTGGSVSTLTIQRTQQEDSAVYLCASREGQGPLEQYFGPGTRLTVT.